What follows are 25 T cell receptor beta chains derived from one specimen sequenced in a study of human T cells and chemical hapten exposure. The time point here: healthy volunteer bleed at 2 weeks. It was from unfractionated whole blood that total RNA was extracted. TCRdb reprocessed the RACE reads with MiXCR, giving one entry per CDR3 protein. The sample shows tens of thousands of distinct CDR3 sequences, approximately 8.2% of them seen only once. The sample was whole blood. Every receptor here comes from a female donor in good health. Some clones in this sample may be carry-over from other donors' samples.

This clonotype was recorded many times. This rearrangement joins TRBV6-2 or TRBV6-3 to TRBJ2-3; 12 bases match TRBD2. V was pared by 7 bases and J by 0 bases, with 11 bases of the junction left unmatched. There are 18 residues in the CDR3. Germline V gene lookup returns CDR1 MNHEY and CDR2 SVGEGT. CDR3 sequence: CASTDGTSGLTSTDTQYF. The CDR3 DNA is TGTGCCAGCACCGACGGGACTAGCGGGCTTACTAGCACAGATACGCAGTATTTT.

The genes are TRBV7-2 and TRBJ2-7; the match to TRBD1 covers 8 bases. This CDR3 spans 15 amino acids. Losses at the gene ends were 9 bases for V and 4 bases for J; bases not matched to a gene: 14. Germline V gene sequence: CDR1 SGHTA, CDR2 FQGNSA. The CDR3 region is CASKRTGRPDYEQYF. The CDR3 nucleotides read TGTGCCAGTAAAAGGACAGGGCGCCCCGATTACGAGCAGTACTTC.

This clonotype was detected only a few times. The chain employs TRBV7-9 and TRBJ2-1, with 9 bases lining up with TRBD1. V gave up 6 bases and J gave up 8 bases; unmatched junction bases: 11. The V gene's germline CDR1 is SEHNR and CDR2 FQNEAQ (reference sequence). The CDR3 is 15 residues long. CDR3 in DNA: TGTGCCAGCAGTTACGACAGGGGGGCAGTCCATGAGCAGTTCTTC. Protein: CASSYDRGAVHEQFF. Filled out from reference TRBV7-9 and TRBJ2-1, the complete variable domain reads DTGVSQNPRHKITKRGQNVTFRCDPISEHNRLYWYRQTLGQGPEFLTYFQNEAQLEKSRLLSDRFSAERPKGSFSTLEIQRTEQGDSAMYLCASSYDRGAVHEQFFGPGTRLTVL.

The chain joins TRBV19 to TRBJ2-3; possible D gene TRBD2, 5 bases. CDR3 length: 13 residues. The V end was cut by 7 bases, the J end by 5 bases, with 13 bases between. CDR1 LNHDA and CDR2 SQIVND come from the germline V gene (reference sequence). CDR3 loop: CASTRDWGDTQYF. CDR3 coding DNA: TGTGCCAGTACCCGGGATTGGGGAGATACGCAGTATTTT.

The chain uses TRBV20-1 and TRBJ2-7; tentatively, D is TRBD2 (6 bases). Germline-derived CDR1 and CDR2 are DFQATT and SNEGSKA (reference sequence). The CDR3 totals 14 residues. Trimming took off 6 bases at V and 4 bases at J, with 19 bases between the two ends. The CDR3 sequence is CSAPRGATIYEQYF. DNA for the CDR3: TGCAGTGCCCCACGCGGGGCGACAATTTACGAGCAGTACTTC.

This clonotype was seen a few times. V gene TRBV14 combines with J gene TRBJ1-2; 8 bases match TRBD1. The CDR3 runs to 15 residues. V was clipped by 1 base and J by 2 bases; unmatched bases: 3. The germline CDR1 and CDR2 sequences are SGHDN and FVKESK. The DNA of the CDR3 is TGTGCCAGCAGCCAAGGGGACAGGAGGAACTATGGCTACACCTTC. This gives the protein CASSQGDRRNYGYTF. Full variable domain (remainder filled in from reference TRBV14 and TRBJ1-2): EAGVTQFPSHSVIEKGQTVTLRCDPISGHDNLYWYRRVMGKEIKFLLHFVKESKQDESGMPNNRFLAERTGGTYSTLKVQPAELEDSGVYFCASSQGDRRNYGYTFGSGTRLTVV.

Ten or more counts support this clonotype. This chain joins TRBV7-9 and TRBJ2-7; D uncertain. This CDR3 region has 15 residues. CDR1 is SEHNR and CDR2 is FQNEAQ in the germline V gene (reference sequence). The V gene lost 5 bases and the J gene lost 0 bases, with 14 bases spanning the gap. DNA of the CDR3: TGTGCCAGCAGCACGCGCGAGGACGGCTCCTACGAGCAGTACTTC. Amino acid sequence: CASSTREDGSYEQYF.

This clonotype has a handful of counts. This chain connects TRBV2 to TRBJ1-4; D is uncertain. Germline assignment: CDR1 SNHLY and CDR2 FYNNEI. The CDR3 extends over 14 amino acids. V lost 1 base to trimming and J lost 4 bases, with 7 bases between them. This CDR3 is CASSEDRGNEKLFF. DNA of the CDR3: TGTGCCAGCAGTGAAGATCGGGGTAATGAAAAACTGTTTTTT.

Only a few counts were recorded for this clonotype. This chain links TRBV9 with TRBJ2-3, with 8 bases aligning to TRBD2. CDR1 and CDR2 (germline): SGDLS, YYNGEE. The CDR3 runs 15 residues. J lost 3 bases, V lost 2 bases, and 5 bases had no gene match. CDR3: CASSVTSEVTDTQYF. DNA of the CDR3: TGTGCCAGCAGCGTGACTAGCGAGGTGACAGATACGCAGTATTTT.

This clonotype was seen repeatedly, ten times or more. The V and J genes are TRBV29-1 and TRBJ2-7, with D tentatively TRBD2 (6 bases). Deletions cut 7 bases from V and 13 bases from J, with 20 bases between. CDR1 and CDR2 from the germline V gene are SQVTM and ANQGSEA. The CDR3 length is 11 residues. CDR3 residues: CSGRKGGNDYF. CDR3 DNA: TGCAGCGGTCGCAAGGGCGGGAACGATTACTTC.

This CDR3 is CASSVEGSGMNTEAFF. DNA for the CDR3: TGTGCCAGCAGTGTGGAGGGATCGGGTATGAACACTGAAGCTTTCTTT. The chain couples TRBV2 to TRBJ1-1, with D unresolved. The V end lost 4 bases, the J end lost 0 bases, and 15 bases lay between the germline ends. The CDR3 is made up of 16 amino acids. From germline, CDR1 is SNHLY and CDR2 FYNNEI.

The genes are TRBV29-1 and TRBJ2-3, with D possibly called TRBD1 or TRBD2 (5 bases each). With 6 bases removed from V and 3 bases from J, the gap between germline ends came to 7 bases. This CDR3 is built from 11 residues. Germline V gene lookup returns CDR1 SQVTM and CDR2 ANQGSEA. The CDR3 nucleotides are TGCAGCGTGGGACGGACAGATACGCAGTATTTT. Translated, it gives CSVGRTDTQYF.

In this sample, this clonotype turned up many times. V and J are TRBV3-1 and TRBJ1-1; TRBD1 agrees at 7 bases. CDR1 and CDR2 (germline): LGHDT, YNNKEL (reference sequence). This CDR3 region has 15 residues. Trimming removed 4 bases from V and 3 bases from J; junction bases left unmatched: 8. The CDR3 sequence is CASSPDRVGDTEAFF. CDR3 in DNA: TGTGCCAGCAGCCCTGACAGGGTGGGGGACACTGAAGCTTTCTTT.

This clonotype was found many times. The genes are TRBV10-3 and TRBJ2-2, with D unresolved. The germline V gene encodes CDR1 ENHRY and CDR2 SYGVKD. The CDR3 is made up of 12 amino acids. Trimming took 7 bases from V and 1 from J, leaving 4 bases between them. The CDR3 DNA is TGTGCCATCACAGGGAACACCGGGGAGCTGTTTTTT. The encoded protein is CAITGNTGELFF.

This clonotype occurred a few times. As DNA, the CDR3 is TGTGCCAGCAGCCTGACAGAGAGCACAGATACGCAGTATTTT. Translated, it gives CASSLTESTDTQYF. V is TRBV12-3 or TRBV12-4 and J is TRBJ2-3, with D tentatively TRBD1 (5 bases). Trimming cost V 6 bases and J 0 bases, with 10 bases left between them. This CDR3 is built from 14 residues.

This clonotype was counted ten times or more. The CDR3 nucleotides read TGCAGTGCAACAGCGGGAGGGCCTTACGAGCAGTACTTC. It codes for CSATAGGPYEQYF. The chain uses TRBV20-1 and TRBJ2-7; 10 bases agree with TRBD2. V lost 6 bases to trimming and J lost 4 bases; unmatched junction nucleotides: 6. This CDR3 region has 13 residues. Germline assignment: CDR1 DFQATT and CDR2 SNEGSKA (reference sequence).

This clonotype was counted a few times. The chain combines TRBV7-9 with TRBJ2-1; a weak D match, TRBD2 (6 bases). The V end was cut by 8 bases, the J end by 4 bases, with 12 bases between. This CDR3 spans 13 amino acids. The germline gives CDR1 SEHNR, CDR2 FQNEAQ (reference sequence). The CDR3 protein is CASGLAIYNEQFF. CDR3 nucleotides: TGTGCCAGCGGCCTAGCGATATACAATGAGCAGTTCTTC.

The sample holds one count of this clonotype. The chain recombines TRBV20-1 with TRBJ2-1; 10 positions agree with TRBD2. The junction had 8 bases not matched to a gene; V was cut back by 0 bases and J by 6 bases. Germline assignment: CDR1 DFQATT and CDR2 SNEGSKA (reference sequence). The CDR3 spans 16 residues. The CDR3 DNA sequence: TGCAGTGCTAGAGATAATCTAGCGGGAGCTTTCAATGAGCAGTTCTTC. Translated: CSARDNLAGAFNEQFF.

This clonotype was seen at least ten times. The V and J genes are TRBV5-1 and TRBJ2-5, with D unresolved. CDR1 and CDR2 (germline): SGHRS, YFSETQ. The CDR3 contains 11 residues. Trimming left V 4 bases short and J 1 base short, with 2 bases between. CDR3 loop: CASSGQETQYF. In nucleotides, the CDR3 is TGCGCCAGCAGCGGCCAAGAGACCCAGTACTTC. The full variable domain, with the rest looked up from reference TRBV5-1 and TRBJ2-5, is KAGVTQTPRYLIKTRGQQVTLSCSPISGHRSVSWYQQTPGQGLQFLFEYFSETQRNKGNFPGRFSGRQFSNSRSEMNVSTLELGDSALYLCASSGQETQYFGPGTRLLVL.

There are a few counts of this clonotype. V is TRBV4-2 and J is TRBJ2-3; D not certain. The V and J ends lost 3 bases and 3 bases respectively, with 13 bases between them. Looked up from germline, CDR1 is LGHNA and CDR2 is YNFKEQ. CDR3 length: 15 residues. CDR3 amino acids: CASSQVLMSTDTQYF. The CDR3 nucleotides are TGTGCCAGCAGCCAGGTCTTAATGTCGACAGATACGCAGTATTTT.

The chain recombines TRBV25-1 with TRBJ2-5; D remains unclear. Germline loops: CDR1 MGHDK, CDR2 SYGVNS. With 5 bases removed from V and 1 base from J, the gap between germline ends came to 8 bases. This CDR3 is 13 amino acids long. Written as DNA, the CDR3 is TGTGCCAGCAGTAACCCGATCCAAGAGACCCAGTACTTC. Its protein product is CASSNPIQETQYF.

The rearrangement links TRBV6-1 to TRBJ1-5; 7 bases match TRBD1. Germline assignment: CDR1 MNHNS and CDR2 SASEGT. V trimming: 7 bases; J trimming: 1 base; junction bases outside the gene matches: 7. This CDR3 is built from 15 residues. The DNA for the CDR3 is TGTGCCAGCACGACAGGGACCGTCAGCAATCAGCCCCAGCATTTT. As protein: CASTTGTVSNQPQHF.

Many counts were recorded for this clonotype. The rearrangement links TRBV7-2 to TRBJ2-3; D perhaps matches TRBD1 (6 bases). V lost 5 bases and J 1 base, leaving 13 bases between the germline ends. CDR3 length: 15 residues. In germline, CDR1 is SGHTA, CDR2 FQGNSA. CDR3: CASSTGQPRTDTQYF. In DNA form, the CDR3 reads TGTGCCAGCAGCACCGGACAGCCCCGCACAGATACGCAGTATTTT. Drawing the rest from reference TRBV7-2 and TRBJ2-3, the complete variable domain is GAGVSQSPSNKVTEKGKDVELRCDPISGHTALYWYRQSLGQGLEFLIYFQGNSAPDKSGLPSDRFSAERTGGSVSTLTIQRTQQEDSAVYLCASSTGQPRTDTQYFGPGTRLTVL.

This clonotype was recorded at least ten times. The chain recombines TRBV11-2 with TRBJ2-5; 8 positions match TRBD1. Germline CDR1 and CDR2: SGHAT and FQNNGV. This CDR3 region has 15 residues. J was trimmed by 5 bases and V by 2 bases; bases with no gene match: 7. DNA of the CDR3: TGTGCCAGCAGCTTATCAGGGGGCGCCGAGGAGACCCAGTACTTC. Protein sequence: CASSLSGGAEETQYF.

The chain employs TRBV2 and TRBJ2-3; TRBD2 agrees at 7 bases. With V trimmed by 10 bases and J by 9 bases, 13 bases remained unmatched. CDR1 is SNHLY, CDR2 FYNNEI, per germline. The length of the CDR3 is 13 residues. The CDR3 region is CATGGLGPDTQYF. DNA for the CDR3: TGTGCCACGGGGGGACTCGGTCCTGACACGCAGTATTTT.